One TCR beta chain is described in this entry. With 7 bases removed from V and 6 bases from J, the gap between germline ends came to 16 bases. CDR3 size: 13 residues. Germline CDR1 SNHLY, CDR2 FYNNEI. This specimen comes from a study of T cell repertoires in cytomegalovirus infection. In TCRdb, the reads were re-called with MiXCR into one record per CDR3 protein. The sample records fewer than 300,000 distinct CDR3 sequences, about 25% being singletons. V is TRBV2 and J is TRBJ2-7; D might be TRBD1 or TRBD2, each matching 5 bases. The TCR comes from a human donor in good health (CMV status not recorded). Some clones in this sample may be carry-over from other donors' samples. The sequencing input was PBMCs. The CDR3 loop reads CASNNGGPAEQYF. Written as DNA, the CDR3 is TGTGCCAGCAATAATGGGGGACCGGCCGAGCAGTACTTC.